This T cell receptor beta chain was retrieved from a study of cytomegalovirus exposure and HLA in healthy donors (dated by TCRdb to about 2017). For context, the study as a whole: According to an earlier analysis of 587 of the donors, 150 million to 200 million T cells yielded 117 million unique TCR beta sequences and about 300 Gb of sequence data. Roughly 300 gigabases of sequencing data and 70 million to 100 million unique TCR sequences made up an early release that covered approximately 620 HLA-typed donors. Of the 350 to 450 genotyped donors, approximately 83% fell in the genetic ancestry cluster associated with self-reported Caucasian donors. The study aimed to test whether signatures of past pathogen exposure could be identified by cataloging public T cell receptors. The study used immunosequencing to profile the T cell repertoires of several hundred subjects and linked those repertoires to cytomegalovirus serostatus. Besides the first cohort of under 700 subjects, a separate validation cohort made up of around 120 different subjects was used. High-throughput TCR immunosequencing, statistical association of individual TCRs with disease status, and machine learning were combined to predict cytomegalovirus infection status. A later analysis re-examined previously published TCR beta repertoires from about 700 donors and added high-resolution HLA genotyping to investigate patterns of TCR occurrence. The later analysis used no new phenotypic data to find candidate immune exposures, relying instead on TCR beta sequences and their occurrence across donors. In an earlier analysis of over 550 of the donors, high-throughput TCR beta sequencing was used to judge whether each TCR beta V gene segment behaved as functional or pseudogenic. Alongside the repertoire data, information on donor age, sex, ethnicity and CMV serostatus was compiled. A later genetic analysis took genome-wide SNP genotypes for about 55% of the 666 donors and used that subset as a discovery cohort. Every discovery cohort repertoire had been produced on one sequencing platform. HLA typing included class I and class II loci at four-digit resolution. The number of donors typed differed by locus, with about 629-630 for A, B, C, DRB1 and DQB1, roughly 520 for DQA1, under 610 for DPA1, and around 430 for DPB1. Several DR-DQ haplotypes were treated as single units for association and clustering because of strong linkage in the cohort. Among about 370 genotyped donors of the cohort, an average of approximately 220,000 unique TCR beta nucleotide sequences was sequenced per donor, of which roughly 17% were non-productive.

The cohort comprised around 700 healthy bone marrow donors. All cohort members were sampled while nominally healthy, although unrecorded immune exposures were likely present. The donor was CMV seropositive and belonged to the group of 250 to 300 seropositive cohort members. Every donor gave a peripheral blood sample, and the peripheral blood mononuclear cells from that sample were used for TCR beta sequencing. Genomic DNA was extracted from the blood cell samples with the Qiagen DNeasy Blood Extraction Kit. For this clone: The antigen it recognizes is unknown. Per-nucleotide qualities are absent, and no much larger clonotype sits a single base away.

Libraries were constructed by the immunoSEQ multiplex PCR assay. A mixture of 60 forward primers for TCR Vbeta segments and 13 reverse primers for TCR Jbeta segments was used in the multiplex PCR. Amplification of the CDR3 region of rearranged TCR beta genes was performed with a multiplex PCR assay on genomic DNA. The amplified TCR beta libraries were sequenced on the Illumina HiSeq System as 87-base-pair reads. The authors processed their data as follows. Across the 700 or so repertoires, a later analysis counted roughly 77 million unique TCR beta chains, around 10 million of which were shared by at least two donors. To remove PCR and sequencing errors, raw reads were error-corrected and collapsed into unique sequences using a nearest-neighbor algorithm that merged closely related sequences. CDR3 sequences were aligned to IMGT reference sequences to assign V, D and J gene segments. For a sequence to be retained, at least a six-nucleotide match to both a V gene segment and a J gene segment was required. Rearrangements were called productive when the CDR3 lacked stop codons and stayed in frame with V and J; all others were non-productive. CDR3 was defined according to IMGT convention as the region running from the second conserved V-encoded cysteine to the conserved J-encoded phenylalanine. Sequences without an unambiguous match to a single V gene segment were excluded from the earlier analysis of approximately 560 of the donors. In an earlier analysis of approximately 550 of the donors, V segments were called functional above 56.7% productive rearrangements and were called segregating when the between-donor standard deviation exceeded 5%. A statistical classification framework was built for diagnosing cytomegalovirus status from the catalog of TCR beta chain sequences. A later analysis assigned V and J genes by comparing TCR nucleotide sequences with IMGT/GENE-DB human TR gene sequences. A later analysis assigned CDR3 sequences and most-parsimonious VDJ recombination scenarios with the TCRdist pipeline. In a later analysis, each TCR beta chain was defined by its CDR3 amino acid sequence together with its V-gene family, and reads lacking a unique V-gene family were excluded. A later analysis removed nearly 600 highly shared, low-generation-probability nucleotide sequences to deal with suspected cross-contamination and a sequencing artifact. A later analysis calculated a clonal expansion index for each public chain from normalized within-repertoire ranks of inferred template counts. A later analysis computed generation probabilities with a VDJ recombination model fitted to out-of-frame rearrangements, and checked the results against IGoR. In a later analysis, hypergeometric tests were used to score TCR-TCR, TCR-HLA and TCR-CMV co-occurrence, with a repertoire-size bias correction applied to TCR pairs. False discovery rates were estimated in a later analysis by permuting HLA or CMV assignments 20 times. In a later analysis, co-occurring TCRs were grouped using DBSCAN, with TCRdist sequence similarity added in when clustering inside HLA-allele-positive subsets. Repertoires with fewer than 30,000 or more than 120,000 public chains, plus five repertoires with anomalous nucleotide sharing, were excluded from co-occurrence clustering. TCRdb's version of the immuneACCESS table is confined to in-frame rearrangements and falls short of the full clone set. An unresolved V gene accounts for under half of the shortfall where checked; the remainder is of unknown origin. The D gene and trimming were derived from the DNA, and the V and J assignments and clone size from that table. The sample has roughly 120,000 clones on record, approximately 79% of them singletons. Of the sample, roughly 6.2% falls within the top ten clones.

Study-level results and caveats: A further reported finding was that TCR beta sequences accurately predicted the HLA-A and HLA-B alleles for most subjects in the first cohort. Compared with the approximately 600-donor mean, donors in an Asian-associated ancestry cluster had fewer N-insertions in productive TCRs, according to a later genetic analysis. In an earlier analysis of about 550 of the donors, most TCR beta V segments were observed in productive rearrangements about 87% or about 30% of the time, broadly matching IMGT annotations. About 17 rarely observed V segments, including chromosome 9 orphons, were excluded from the earlier analysis of several hundred of the donors because counts were too low. Specific HLA alleles were associated with roughly 16,000 TCR beta sequences at a false discovery rate of 0.05 in a later analysis. In vitro tests confirmed that a few of the cytomegalovirus-associated TCR beta chains recognize cytomegalovirus antigens. The study listed approximately 150 TCR beta chains as associated with cytomegalovirus. A later genetic analysis associated a missense DCLRE1C variant with V-gene and J-gene trimming of TCR beta chains, and an independent cohort replicated the association. Linkage disequilibrium might explain the correlated functional status among segregating V segments, but an unknown experimental factor could not be ruled out. A cluster of highly shared sequence variants was judged likely to represent a technical artifact of the sequencing pipeline. Assigning TCR associations to individual alleles was difficult when HLA alleles, especially DR and DQ, strongly co-occurred. It was suggested by the authors that the approach could potentially be generalized to other disease states and immunological phenotypes. Most CMV-associated TCR beta chains appeared to be HLA-restricted in a later analysis, and the HLA associations seemed to be driven largely by CMV exposure. In a later analysis, HLA-associated TCR beta chains were found to be more clonally expanded and to have lower generation probabilities than equally common non-associated chains. The cohort was sequenced for TCR beta chains only, and without alpha or paired-chain data the features that could be detected were limited. In both the original and validation cohorts, the classifier was reported to diagnose cytomegalovirus status with high specificity and sensitivity. In a later analysis, several top co-occurrence clusters were reported to appear linked to parvovirus B19, influenza, CMV and Epstein-Barr virus. Roughly uniform sequencing depth across donors was assumed in presence/absence analyses, although this assumption may not hold. HLA typing was unavailable for some donors at each locus, so association tests used only the typed subset. Some IMGT-functional V segments, including TRBV6-2 and TRBV6-3, could not be distinguished by the 87-base-pair reads and were therefore excluded. In a later analysis, TCR association rates were found to vary across HLA loci, with the most associated TCRs seen for DRB1 alleles and the fewest for HLA-C alleles. CMV serostatus was the only immune exposure information available for the cohort. Most TCR sequences were observed very rarely across donors, whereas some public TCRs were present in many individuals.

Sequences LNHDA (CDR1) and SQIVND (CDR2) are obtained from the germline V gene (reference sequence). V is cut back by 10 bases and J by 8 bases, with 8 bases in the junction unmatched. The CDR3 starts with the cysteine, ends with the phenylalanine, and has 13 residues. The CDR3 DNA has 39 bases and is translated from base 1. The rearrangement combines TRBV19 with TRBJ1-6, with TRBD1 matching 7 junction bases. Material: PBMCs. This receptor was taken from a man aged 25 to 40 in good health and CMV-seropositive. For the CDR3, the sequence is CATRTGWDSPLHF. The nucleotides are TGTGCCACCCGGACAGGCTGGGATTCACCCCTCCACTTT.